The T cell receptor (beta chain) described here comes from a study of blood T cell repertoires in COVID-19. Background on the study: PBMCs, B-cell-depleted T cells, or T cells were the source of the cDNA or gDNA that made up the material.

Germline trimming cut 5 bases from V and 5 bases from J; bases unmatched to any gene: 14. The germline CDR1 and CDR2 sequences are SGHRS and YFSETQ. This CDR3 is 16 amino acids long. Authors' analysis steps: Amplification of reference gene primers provided the estimated nucleated cell counts. Libraries were prepared by immunoSEQ multiplex PCR; TCRdb keeps only in-frame clonotypes and omits some of them. V, J and clone size derive from that table, while D and trimming were established from the DNA sequence. The repertoire consists of approximately 500,000 clones, with 80% to 90% occurring once and the leading ten covering approximately 3.2%.

The sample consisted of peripheral blood. V is TRBV5-1 and J is TRBJ2-5, with 8 bases fitting TRBD1. The receptor's source is a human donor in a cohort sampled during active COVID-19. CDR3 sequence: CASSHVRQGRPETQYF. The DNA of the CDR3 is TGCGCCAGCAGTCATGTAAGACAGGGGAGGCCGGAGACCCAGTACTTC.